This entry describes one TCR beta chain. Germline CDR1 reads SQVTM; CDR2 reads ANQGSEA. The V and J ends lost 2 bases and 0 bases respectively, with 8 bases between them. This CDR3 is 14 amino acids long. The sample originates from a study of control samples from healthy donors and cancer patients. This table comes from immunoSEQ multiplex PCR, and its TCRdb copy is limited to in-frame clones, with some not included. The sample carries roughly 130,000 clones, 88% recorded once. The sample consisted of blood. The source of this sequence is a woman aged 30 to 39 in good health. The genes are TRBV29-1 and TRBJ1-3; D ambiguous. The CDR3 region has the DNA TGCAGCGTTGAAAACAGAGGCTCTGGAAACACCATATATTTT. This sequence encodes CSVENRGSGNTIYF.